The clone carrying this T cell receptor (beta chain) showed up just a few times. Its specificity is unknown. Cultured CD4+ T cell DNA underwent sequencing with the Oncomine TCR Beta short-read assay. TCRdb recomputed calls from the PCR reads with MiXCR, one row per CDR3 protein. In the table there are some 16,000 distinct CDR3 sequences, 45% to 60% of which are singletons. This specimen comes from a study of vaccination and CD4 T cells after COVID-19. At the level of the study: Median time from COVID diagnosis to post-COVID sampling was over 85 days (35 to 161).

The treatment: approximately 9-day PBMC culture with coronavirus spike peptide pools or control peptides (ViraFEST assay). The V end was cut by 8 bases, the J end by 7 bases, with 18 bases between. This CDR3 is built from 14 residues. This receptor was taken from a human donor who had recovered from COVID-19. The chain has TRBV12-3 or TRBV12-4 and TRBJ1-5, with D tentatively TRBD1 (6 bases). Sequencing used CD4+ T cells from blood, cultured in vitro. The CDR3 region is CASAMGGWGQPQHF. The CDR3 DNA is TGTGCCAGCGCAATGGGGGGCTGGGGGCAGCCCCAGCATTTT.